This is a list of T cell receptor beta chains from one sample in a study of blood T cell repertoires in COVID-19. Repertoires were generated with immunoSEQ multiplex PCR, while TCRdb's copy carries only in-frame clones and drops some. The sample lists about 110,000 clones, 65% to 80% seen once, with 20% to 25% in the top ten. What was sequenced was peripheral blood. These TCRs come from a man aged 65-85 years with active or convalescent COVID-19. Both conserved end residues are part of each CDR3. The D gene is left open where the match is weak. Size is omitted from some rows. Given values are once, few, many or a class for expanded clones.

abundance	v_gene	d_gene	j_gene	CDR3nt	CDR3aa
.	TRBV6-5	.	TRBJ2-2	TGTGCCAGCTCAAAGAGGGAGGACACCGGGGAGCTGTTTTTT	CASSKREDTGELFF
.	TRBV6-5	.	TRBJ2-1	TGTGCCAGCAGGGCAGGGGCCTACAATGAGCAGTTCTTC	CASRAGAYNEQFF
.	TRBV2	TRBD1	TRBJ1-4	TGTGCCAGCATGGGGTTACCGGGACAGGTTAATGAAAAACTGTTTTTT	CASMGLPGQVNEKLFF
.	TRBV28	TRBD1	TRBJ1-1	TGTGCCAGCAGTTTGGGGGACAGGGTCACTGAAGCTTTCTTT	CASSLGDRVTEAFF
.	TRBV27	TRBD2	TRBJ2-1	TGTGCCAGCAGCCGACCAGCGGGAGTAAACAATGAGCAGTTCTTC	CASSRPAGVNNEQFF
.	TRBV5-1	TRBD1	TRBJ2-5	TGCGCCAGCAACGTGGGGGACACAGGGGGATACGGGACCCAGTACTTC	CASNVGDTGGYGTQYF
once	TRBV6-1	.	TRBJ1-4	TGTGCCAGCAGTGACAACCTATTCAATGAAAAACTGTTTTTT	CASSDNLFNEKLFF
.	TRBV6-6	.	TRBJ1-5	TGTGCCAGCAGTCGATCTGGGTCAGGGAACCAGCCCCAGCATTTT	CASSRSGSGNQPQHF
.	TRBV11-2	TRBD2	TRBJ2-5	TGTGCCAGCAGCTACGGGGCTAGCGGAAAAGAGACCCAGTACTTC	CASSYGASGKETQYF
.	TRBV2	TRBD2	TRBJ2-1	TGTGCCAGCAGTGAAGCGAGCGGGGGCGGAAATGAGCAGTTCTTC	CASSEASGGGNEQFF
.	TRBV19	.	TRBJ1-5	TGTGCCAGTAGTTCCGGGGTTCGCAATCAGCCCCAGCATTTT	CASSSGVRNQPQHF
.	TRBV19	TRBD1	TRBJ2-1	TGTGCCAGCTTGGACAGGGGACGGGACAATGAGCAGTTCTTC	CASLDRGRDNEQFF
few	TRBV5-4	TRBD1	TRBJ1-1	TGTGCCAGCAGCCCAGGACAGGTAAAGGCTGAAGCTTTCTTT	CASSPGQVKAEAFF
.	TRBV29-1	.	TRBJ1-4	TGCAGCGTGCGGACAGCAACTAATGAAAAACTGTTTTTT	CSVRTATNEKLFF
few	TRBV2	.	TRBJ1-2	TGTGCCAGCAAGGGCCAGGGGATGAGTGGCTACACCTTC	CASKGQGMSGYTF
.	TRBV5-4	.	TRBJ2-5	TGTGCCAGCAGCCTTCATCAGTGGGGCGAGACCCAGTACTTC	CASSLHQWGETQYF
.	TRBV19	.	TRBJ1-5	TGTGCCAGTAGTATGGGTTACAGGGTACAGCCCCAGCATTTT	CASSMGYRVQPQHF